This TCR beta chain was recorded in a study of blood T cell repertoires in COVID-19. The assay was immunoSEQ multiplex PCR, and TCRdb's table has in-frame clones only and misses some. This sample has approximately 210,000 clones, with roughly nine tenths found just once. V was pared by 6 bases and J by 4 bases, with 7 bases of the junction left unmatched. The CDR3 totals 14 residues. Germline-derived CDR1 and CDR2 are LNHDA and SQIVND (reference sequence). The sequence came from a woman aged 70-85 years with acute or convalescent COVID-19. Source material: peripheral blood. V and J are TRBV19 and TRBJ1-2, with TRBD1 matching over 8 bases. CDR3 sequence (DNA): TGTGCCAGTAGCAATCTTGACAGGGGCTATGGCTACACCTTC. Translating gives CASSNLDRGYGYTF.